The 13 T cell receptor beta chains below come from one sample, sequenced in a study of shared clonotypes between healthy human individuals. Assay: immunoSEQ multiplex PCR; the TCRdb copy retains only in-frame clones and omits some. The sample holds hundreds of thousands of clones; about 95% are singletons and the top ten take less than 0.12%. The naive CD8 population came from CD45RO-negative cells selected for CCR7, without terminally differentiated effector memory CD45RA+ cells. The sample taken for sequencing was naive CD8+ T cells sorted from blood. The origin of the receptors is a woman in her twenties or thirties in good health.

V is TRBV29-1 and J is TRBJ2-7, with unresolved D. Looked up from germline, CDR1 is SQVTM and CDR2 is ANQGSEA. This CDR3 comprises 14 residues. Trimming cost V 4 bases and J 0 bases, with 13 bases left between them. The DNA of the CDR3 is TGCAGCGTTGGGGAAGGATTCAGCTCCTACGAGCAGTACTTC. It encodes CSVGEGFSSYEQYF.

The CDR3 nucleotides read TGTGCCAGCAGTTTAGGACAAGCCCAAGAGACCCAGTACTTC. Translating it yields CASSLGQAQETQYF. The J gene is TRBJ2-5, the V gene TRBV27; possible D gene TRBD1, 5 bases. From germline, CDR1 is MNHEY and CDR2 SMNVEV (reference sequence). V gave up 2 bases and J gave up 1 base, with 8 bases separating them. This CDR3 is built from 14 residues.

The chain links TRBV5-5 to TRBJ1-1; D not resolved. Between the trimmed V and J ends, which lost 0 bases and 5 bases, there was a span of 8 bases. Germline values: CDR1 SGHKS, CDR2 YYEKEE (reference sequence). The CDR3 loop spans 13 amino acids. The CDR3 spells CASSLDAETEAFF. CDR3 nucleotide sequence: TGTGCCAGCAGCTTGGATGCGGAGACTGAAGCTTTCTTT.

This clone was seen a few times. The rearrangement joins TRBV2 to TRBJ1-2; D is possibly TRBD1 (6 bases). The CDR3 loop spans 13 amino acids. V dropped 5 bases and J dropped 6 bases, with 13 bases sitting between them. CDR1 and CDR2 from the germline V gene are SNHLY and FYNNEI. The CDR3 reads CASSPWGAHGYTF. CDR3 in DNA: TGTGCCAGCAGTCCCTGGGGGGCGCATGGCTACACCTTC.

The rearrangement links TRBV10-3 to TRBJ1-3; perhaps TRBD1 as D (5 bases). Per germline, CDR1 ENHRY and CDR2 SYGVKD. CDR3 length: 17 residues. V lost 3 bases to trimming and J lost 2 bases, with 17 bases between them. Here the CDR3 reads CAISDSKVGGTGNTIYF. Written as DNA, the CDR3 is TGTGCCATCAGTGATTCAAAAGTCGGGGGGACTGGAAACACCATATATTTT.

The gene calls are TRBV13 and TRBJ2-7; 9 bases map to TRBD1. The germline CDR1 and CDR2 sequences are PRHDT and FYEKMQ (reference sequence). This CDR3 contains 16 residues. Germline trimming cut 3 bases from V and 4 bases from J; bases unmatched to any gene: 10. The CDR3, as DNA: TGTGCCAGCAGCTTCCCGTCCGGGACAGGGACGTACGAGCAGTACTTC. Translating gives CASSFPSGTGTYEQYF.

This chain links TRBV27 with TRBJ2-7; 9 bases fit TRBD1. The CDR3 is 13 amino acids. Per germline, CDR1 MNHEY and CDR2 SMNVEV (reference sequence). V was pared by 5 bases and J by 4 bases, with 3 bases of the junction left unmatched. The CDR3 here is CASSRGQGYEQYF. The CDR3 DNA sequence: TGTGCCAGCAGTAGAGGACAGGGGTACGAGCAGTACTTC.

This chain joins TRBV27 and TRBJ1-2, with D possibly matching TRBD1 (5 bases). In germline, CDR1 is MNHEY, CDR2 SMNVEV (reference sequence). The CDR3 length is 15 residues. The V end lost 1 base, the J end lost 3 bases, and 12 bases lay between the germline ends. CDR3 nucleotides: TGTGCCAGCAGTTTATTCCCGGGGGGGGACTATGGCTACACCTTC. Its protein product is CASSLFPGGDYGYTF.

V usage is TRBV2 and J usage is TRBJ2-7; D is ambiguous. CDR3 length: 14 amino acids. Per germline, CDR1 SNHLY and CDR2 FYNNEI. Trimming pared 1 base from V and 5 bases from J, leaving 12 bases between. CDR3 nucleotides: TGTGCCAGCAGTGAAGGAAGTTCTCCGAACGAGCAGTACTTC. It specifies CASSEGSSPNEQYF.

The chain links TRBV28 to TRBJ2-2, with D possibly matching TRBD2 (7 bases). CDR3 size: 16 residues. Germline CDR1 and CDR2: MDHEN and SYDVKM. Trimming took off 4 bases at V and 4 bases at J, with 16 bases between the two ends. CDR3 sequence (DNA): TGTGCCAGCAGTTCCCCCGGGGGGCGAGGCACCGGGGAGCTGTTTTTT. This encodes CASSSPGGRGTGELFF.

This rearrangement joins TRBV7-6 to TRBJ2-1, with 11 bases matching TRBD2. The germline V gene has CDR1 SGHVS and CDR2 FNYEAQ. The V and J ends lost 5 bases and 5 bases, in that order; junction bases with no gene match: 8. The CDR3 length is 16 residues. CDR3 bases: TGTGCCAGCAGCCCCCTGACTAGCGGGATCCACAATGAGCAGTTCTTC. It codes for CASSPLTSGIHNEQFF.

The chain uses TRBV19 and TRBJ2-2; possibly TRBD1 for D (6 bases). This CDR3 is 18 amino acids long. The germline V gene has CDR1 LNHDA and CDR2 SQIVND (reference sequence). Trimming left V 0 bases short and J 6 bases short, with 20 bases between. The CDR3 is CASSIDPTIYWGPGELFF. The CDR3 nucleotides read TGTGCCAGTAGTATAGATCCGACAATATATTGGGGGCCCGGGGAGCTGTTTTTT.

The rearrangement uses TRBV10-2 and TRBJ2-7; D unresolved. The CDR3 extends over 13 amino acids. Trimming cost V 2 bases and J 3 bases, with 8 bases left between them. Germline V gene lookup returns CDR1 WSHSY and CDR2 SAAADI. The CDR3 DNA reads as TGCGCCAGCAGTGAGCCCAACAACTACGAGCAGTACTTC. This gives the protein CASSEPNNYEQYF.